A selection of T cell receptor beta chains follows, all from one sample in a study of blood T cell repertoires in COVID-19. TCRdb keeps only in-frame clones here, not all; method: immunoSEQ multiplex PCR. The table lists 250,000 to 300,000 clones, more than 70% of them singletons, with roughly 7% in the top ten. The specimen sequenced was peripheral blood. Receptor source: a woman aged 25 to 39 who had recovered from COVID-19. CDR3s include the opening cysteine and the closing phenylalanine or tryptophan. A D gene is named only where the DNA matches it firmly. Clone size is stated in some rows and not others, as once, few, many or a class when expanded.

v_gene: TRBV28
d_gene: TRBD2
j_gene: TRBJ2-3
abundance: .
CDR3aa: CASSSRGGTDTQYF
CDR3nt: TGTGCCAGCAGCTCGCGGGGGGGCACAGATACGCAGTATTTT

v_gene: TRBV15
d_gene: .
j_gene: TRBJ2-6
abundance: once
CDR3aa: CATSRHQGSGANVLTF
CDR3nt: TGTGCCACCAGCAGGCATCAGGGGTCTGGGGCCAACGTCCTGACTTTC

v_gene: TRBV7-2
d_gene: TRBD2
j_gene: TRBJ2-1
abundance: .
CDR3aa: CASSLVAGAIYNEQFF
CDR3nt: TGTGCCAGCAGCTTGGTAGCGGGTGCTATCTACAATGAGCAGTTCTTC

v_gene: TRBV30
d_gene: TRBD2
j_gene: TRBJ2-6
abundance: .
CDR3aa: CAAGASGANVLTF
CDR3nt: TGTGCCGCGGGAGCGTCAGGGGCCAACGTCCTGACTTTC

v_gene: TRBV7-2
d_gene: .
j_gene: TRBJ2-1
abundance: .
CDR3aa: CASSLVTGGFDEQFF
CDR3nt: TGTGCCAGCAGCTTAGTAACGGGGGGCTTCGATGAGCAGTTCTTC

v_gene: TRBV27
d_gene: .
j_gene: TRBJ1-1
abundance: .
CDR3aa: CASRYNRDTLNEAFF
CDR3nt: TGTGCCAGCAGATACAACCGGGACACACTGAATGAAGCTTTCTTT

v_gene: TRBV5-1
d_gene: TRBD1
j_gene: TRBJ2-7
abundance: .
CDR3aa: CASSSAWGQGYEQYF
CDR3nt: TGCGCCAGCAGCTCGGCATGGGGACAGGGATACGAGCAGTACTTC

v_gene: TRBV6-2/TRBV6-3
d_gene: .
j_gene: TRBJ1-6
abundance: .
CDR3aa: CASSWPGNSPLHF
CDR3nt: TGTGCCAGCAGTTGGCCAGGAAATTCACCCCTCCACTTT

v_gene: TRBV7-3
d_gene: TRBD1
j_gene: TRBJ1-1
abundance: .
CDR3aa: CASSSRTGVTEAFF
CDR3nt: TGTGCCAGCAGCTCTCGGACAGGCGTCACTGAAGCTTTCTTT

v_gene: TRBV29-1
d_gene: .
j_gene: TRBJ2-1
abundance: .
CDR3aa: CSVEVGGHGNEQFF
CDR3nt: TGCAGCGTTGAAGTCGGGGGGCATGGTAATGAGCAGTTCTTC

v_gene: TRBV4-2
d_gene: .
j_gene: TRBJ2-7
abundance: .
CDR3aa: CASSPRSTEGSSYEQYF
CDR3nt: TGTGCCAGCAGCCCAAGATCGACGGAGGGATCGTCCTACGAGCAGTACTTC

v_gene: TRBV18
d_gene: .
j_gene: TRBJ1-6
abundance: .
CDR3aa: CASSPSLESPLHF
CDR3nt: TGTGCCAGCTCCCCCAGCTTGGAGTCACCCCTCCACTTT

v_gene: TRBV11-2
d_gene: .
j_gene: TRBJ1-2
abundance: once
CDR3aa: CASSPHPRVSGYTF
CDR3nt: TGTGCCAGCAGCCCCCATCCCAGGGTTAGCGGCTACACCTTC

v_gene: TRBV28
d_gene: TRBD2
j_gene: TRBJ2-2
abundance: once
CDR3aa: CAGYGGANTGELFF
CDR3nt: TGTGCCGGCTACGGGGGGGCGAACACCGGGGAGCTGTTTTTT

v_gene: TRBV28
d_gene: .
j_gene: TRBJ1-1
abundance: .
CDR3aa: CASSLWGTMNTEAFF
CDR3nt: TGTGCCAGCAGTTTATGGGGCACAATGAACACTGAAGCTTTCTTT

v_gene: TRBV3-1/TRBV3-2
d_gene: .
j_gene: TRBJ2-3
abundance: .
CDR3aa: CASSLLADSTDTQYF
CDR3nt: TGTGCCAGCAGCCTTTTAGCGGATTCCACAGATACGCAGTATTTT

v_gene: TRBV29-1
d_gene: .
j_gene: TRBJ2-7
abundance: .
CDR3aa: CSVEARQGNSYEQYF
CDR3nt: TGCAGCGTTGAAGCGCGGCAGGGGAACTCCTACGAGCAGTACTTC